This T cell receptor beta chain stems from a study of T cell responses to AZD1222 COVID-19 vaccine. Study context: Pooling was applied to second doses at about 4 or about 12 weeks. The study's findings and limits: Baseline testing showed seropositivity in only 5 or 6 AZD1222 recipients. Most donors were white British and more were female, and clonal diversity was possibly underestimated. A rise in Spike-specific TCR breadth and depth followed two AZD1222 doses.

The table came from immunoSEQ multiplex PCR; TCRdb's copy has only in-frame clones and leaves some out. The table includes 100,000 to 150,000 clones, approximately 84% detected once. Comments on this clone: Its antigen is unidentified.

The CDR3 sequence is 12 residues long. Losses at the gene ends were 5 bases for V and 5 bases for J; bases not matched to a gene: 2. CDR1 is SEHNR and CDR2 is FQNEAQ in the germline V gene (reference sequence). This clonotype originated in an adult in good health. The chain has TRBV7-9 and TRBJ1-1, with 7 bases lining up with TRBD1. Sequences were derived from peripheral blood, sampled on day 0 of AZD1222 vaccination. CDR3 sequence reads: CASSTTGTEAFF. CDR3 bases: TGTGCCAGCAGCACGACAGGGACTGAAGCTTTCTTT.